These 26 T cell receptor beta chains originate from one sample sequenced in a study of blood T cell repertoires in COVID-19. Using immunoSEQ multiplex PCR, the repertoire was profiled, and TCRdb retains in-frame clones only, with some absent. The sample shows approximately 400,000 clones, 90% to 95% of them seen only once. The sequenced material came from PBMCs or T cells enriched from blood (not recorded which). These receptor sequences come from a woman between 35 and 50 years old who had been exposed to COVID-19.

The chain joins TRBV7-8 to TRBJ2-7; 13 nucleotides line up with TRBD2. The V and J ends lost 3 bases and 2 bases, in that order; junction bases with no gene match: 4. Germline CDR1 is SGHVS and CDR2 is FQNEAQ. This CDR3 has 16 amino acids. The CDR3 loop is CASSFGLAGVTYEQYF. The CDR3 nucleotides read TGTGCCAGCAGCTTCGGACTAGCGGGGGTGACCTACGAGCAGTACTTC.

This clone appeared a single time. The chain recombines TRBV2 with TRBJ1-1; D perhaps matches TRBD1 (6 bases). This CDR3 has 15 residues. V lost 5 bases to trimming and J lost 4 bases, with 17 bases between them. Germline loops: CDR1 SNHLY, CDR2 FYNNEI. CDR3 bases: TGTGCCAGCAGTCAAAAGGGAGGGGGGAGCACTGAAGCTTTCTTT. It codes for CASSQKGGGSTEAFF.

The chain employs TRBV6-5 and TRBJ1-3, with a weak D call TRBD1 (6 bases). The V end was cut by 5 bases, the J end by 0 bases, with 8 bases between. The CDR3 runs to 14 residues. CDR1 and CDR2 from the germline V gene are MNHEY and SVGAGI. CDR3 protein: CASSTGFSGNTIYF. The CDR3 bases are TGTGCCAGCAGTACAGGGTTCTCTGGAAACACCATATATTTT.

This rearrangement joins TRBV11-3 to TRBJ1-2, with D hard to call. Germline V gene sequence: CDR1 SGHNT, CDR2 YENEEA. Trimming cost V 0 bases and J 7 bases, with 9 bases left between them. The CDR3 sequence is 13 residues long. The CDR3 sequence: CASSLEERGGYTF. Written as DNA, the CDR3 is TGTGCCAGCAGCTTAGAAGAGCGCGGTGGCTACACCTTC.

This rearrangement joins TRBV27 to TRBJ1-2, with TRBD1 matching 10 bases. CDR1 is MNHEY and CDR2 is SMNVEV in the germline V gene (reference sequence). This CDR3 spans 14 amino acids. V gave up 9 bases and J gave up 5 bases; unmatched junction bases: 9. The CDR3 nucleotides are TGTGCCAGTAGAGAGGGGACAGGGGTATATGGCTACACCTTC. This sequence encodes CASREGTGVYGYTF.

The chain has TRBV12-3 or TRBV12-4 and TRBJ1-1; 7 bases are a match to TRBD1. The CDR3 length is 11 residues. J gave up 10 bases and V 7 bases, and 6 bases lay outside the gene matches. DNA for the CDR3: TGTGCCAGCAACATAGGGGGCAGAGCTTTCTTT. Its translation is CASNIGGRAFF.

The chain recombines TRBV4-1 with TRBJ2-3, with D tentatively TRBD2 (6 bases). The CDR3 is 14 residues long. Germline assignment: CDR1 MGHRA and CDR2 YSYEKL. V shed 3 bases and J shed 4 bases, with 11 bases lying between them. The CDR3 loop is CASSQEGLADTQYF. CDR3 in DNA: TGCGCCAGCAGCCAGGAGGGACTCGCAGATACGCAGTATTTT.

The gene calls are TRBV11-2 and TRBJ2-1; D is unresolved. Germline CDR1 SGHAT, CDR2 FQNNGV. The V and J ends lost 4 bases and 10 bases respectively, with 11 bases between them. This CDR3 has 12 amino acids. CDR3 sequence: CASSSPWSEQFF. As DNA, the CDR3 is TGTGCCAGCAGCTCCCCTTGGAGCGAGCAGTTCTTC.

The CDR3 sequence is CASAPSGRREDEQYF. DNA of the CDR3: TGTGCCAGTGCCCCCAGCGGGAGGAGAGAGGACGAGCAGTACTTC. The chain couples TRBV19 to TRBJ2-7; the match to TRBD2 covers 9 bases. This CDR3 has 15 residues. V shed 8 bases, J shed 5 bases, and the junction held 13 bases outside the gene matches. Germline V gives CDR1 LNHDA, CDR2 SQIVND (reference sequence).

This clone was found once. The rearrangement uses TRBV7-2 and TRBJ1-2; TRBD1 aligns across 12 bases. J lost 3 bases, V lost 5 bases, and 7 bases had no gene match. The V gene's germline CDR1 is SGHTA and CDR2 FQGNSA. The CDR3 runs to 16 residues. CDR3 region: CASSPGGQGAYYGYTF. The CDR3 bases are TGTGCCAGCAGCCCGGGGGGACAGGGGGCTTACTATGGCTACACCTTC.

The chain has TRBV9 and TRBJ2-3; 11 bases are shared with TRBD2. There are 16 residues in the CDR3. Looked up from germline, CDR1 is SGDLS and CDR2 is YYNGEE. J gave up 2 bases and V 3 bases, and 5 bases lay outside the gene matches. The CDR3 sequence is CASSATSGKYTDTQYF. CDR3 DNA: TGTGCCAGCAGCGCGACTAGCGGGAAGTACACAGATACGCAGTATTTT. Together with reference TRBV9 and TRBJ2-3, the CDR3 gives the full variable domain: DSGVTQTPKHLITATGQRVTLRCSPRSGDLSVYWYQQSLDQGLQFLIQYYNGEERAKGNILERFSAQQFPDLHSELNLSSLELGDSALYFCASSATSGKYTDTQYFGPGTRLTVL.

V and J are TRBV12-3 or TRBV12-4 and TRBJ1-1; D gene ambiguous. This CDR3 has 13 residues. V lost 10 bases to trimming and J lost 1 base, with 13 bases between them. CDR3 bases: TGTGCCATCAGCCGACACCCGAACACTGAAGCTTTCTTT. It translates to CAISRHPNTEAFF.

This clone showed up many times. The chain joins TRBV2 to TRBJ1-6; D uncertain. CDR3 length: 13 amino acids. Per germline, CDR1 SNHLY and CDR2 FYNNEI. Trimming pared 8 bases from V and 7 bases from J, leaving 12 bases between. DNA for the CDR3: TGTGCCAGCGTCTCCTGGGAGAATTCACCCCTCCACTTT. This translates into CASVSWENSPLHF.

The chain links TRBV9 to TRBJ1-2; TRBD1 might be the D (6 bases). Germline V CDR1 and CDR2: SGDLS, YYNGEE. The CDR3 spans 13 residues. With 1 base removed from V and 4 bases from J, the gap between germline ends came to 8 bases. The CDR3 region is CASSVQGRYGYTF. As DNA, the CDR3 is TGTGCCAGCAGCGTACAGGGGCGCTATGGCTACACCTTC.

The CDR3 loop is CASSHRGGTEAFF. The CDR3 DNA is TGTGCCAGCAGCCACCGAGGGGGCACTGAAGCTTTCTTT. The rearrangement joins TRBV5-5 to TRBJ1-1; D might be TRBD1 (6 bases). V was pared by 4 bases and J by 4 bases, with 11 bases between. CDR3 length: 13 residues. CDR1 is SGHKS and CDR2 is YYEKEE in the germline V gene (reference sequence). The full variable domain, rest sourced from reference TRBV5-5 and TRBJ1-1, is DAGVTQSPTHLIKTRGQQVTLRCSPISGHKSVSWYQQVLGQGPQFIFQYYEKEERGRGNFPDRFSARQFPNYSSELNVNALLLGDSALYLCASSHRGGTEAFFGQGTRLTVV.

The rearrangement joins TRBV10-3 to TRBJ2-2; D may be TRBD1 (5 bases). V lost 6 bases and J 5 bases, leaving 19 bases between the germline ends. The CDR3 length is 16 residues. Germline CDR1 is ENHRY and CDR2 is SYGVKD. The CDR3 DNA reads as TGTGCCATCAGGAGGCAGGGCGTCTCAACTACCGGGGAGCTGTTTTTT. Translating it yields CAIRRQGVSTTGELFF.

The chain joins TRBV7-3 to TRBJ1-3; 9 bases align to TRBD1. The V and J ends lost 4 bases and 4 bases, in that order; junction bases with no gene match: 8. The CDR3 has 16 residues. Germline CDR1 and CDR2: SGHTA and FQGTGA. CDR3 in amino acids: CASSSLGQGSGNTIYF. CDR3 DNA: TGTGCCAGCAGCTCCCTCGGACAGGGGAGCGGAAACACCATATATTTT.

The V gene is TRBV30, the J gene TRBJ2-2; D may be TRBD2 (6 bases). The CDR3 is 14 residues long. The germline V gene has CDR1 GTSNPN and CDR2 SVGIG (reference sequence). V dropped 5 bases and J dropped 0 bases, with 10 bases sitting between them. The CDR3 is CAWAGTSNTGELFF. The CDR3 DNA is TGTGCCTGGGCTGGGACTTCGAACACCGGGGAGCTGTTTTTT.

The chain is built from TRBV4-3 and TRBJ2-3, with D uncertain. The CDR3 consists of 13 residues. The V end was cut by 0 bases, the J end by 4 bases, with 5 bases between. CDR1 and CDR2 (germline): LGHNA, YSLEER. The CDR3 bases are TGCGCCAGCAGCCAAGATTATGCAGATACGCAGTATTTT. Encoded protein: CASSQDYADTQYF.

CDR3: CASSARDRGLKNTEAFF. CDR3 DNA: TGCGCCAGCAGTGCAAGGGACAGGGGGCTAAAGAACACTGAAGCTTTCTTT. The chain carries TRBV10-1 and TRBJ1-1; TRBD1 agrees at 12 bases. After removal of 4 bases from V and 1 base from J, the junction contained 7 bases not matched to a gene. The CDR3 runs to 17 residues. Germline lookup yields CDR1 WNHNN and CDR2 SYGVQD (reference sequence).

The CDR3 reads CASSRQTSGRNEQFF. The CDR3 region has the DNA TGTGCCAGCAGCCGCCAGACTAGCGGGAGGAATGAGCAGTTCTTC. V and J are TRBV3-1 (or the pseudogene TRBV3-2) and TRBJ2-1; TRBD2 aligns across 13 bases. There are 15 residues in the CDR3. The germline gives CDR1 LGHDT, CDR2 YNNKEL (reference sequence). After removal of 4 bases from V and 7 bases from J, the junction contained 4 bases not matched to a gene.

J is TRBJ2-2 and V is TRBV5-1; 7 bases are shared with TRBD1. V gave up 3 bases and J gave up 7 bases; unmatched junction bases: 9. There are 15 residues in the CDR3. Germline CDR1 reads SGHRS; CDR2 reads YFSETQ. DNA of the CDR3: TGCGCCAGCAGCTCAGGACAGGTTGGGCGCGGGGAGCTGTTTTTT. Its protein product is CASSSGQVGRGELFF.

CDR3 sequence: CASSNYRGVNTGELFF. CDR3 in DNA: TGTGCCAGCAGTAACTACAGGGGCGTGAACACCGGGGAGCTGTTTTTT. This sequence joins TRBV6-5 and TRBJ2-2, with 7 bases fitting TRBD1. V gave up 5 bases and J gave up 1 base; unmatched junction bases: 7. The CDR3 sequence is 16 residues long. CDR1 is MNHEY, CDR2 SVGAGI, per germline.

This clone occurred many times. The V and J genes are TRBV29-1 and TRBJ1-3; D call uncertain. The germline V and J ends were trimmed by 6 bases and 7 bases, with 13 bases remaining between them. The length of the CDR3 is 12 residues. Germline lookup yields CDR1 SQVTM and CDR2 ANQGSEA. The CDR3 is CSVGMAGNTIYF. The CDR3, as DNA: TGCAGCGTCGGGATGGCCGGTAACACCATATATTTT.

This clone has a count of ten or more. This chain uses TRBV6-4 with TRBJ2-2, with 7 bases identical to TRBD2. The junction had 1 base not matched to a gene; V was cut back by 0 bases and J by 3 bases. CDR3 size: 15 residues. Germline-derived CDR1 and CDR2 are MRHNA and SNTAGT. As DNA, the CDR3 is TGTGCCAGCAGTGACTCTACTAGCGACACCGGGGAGCTGTTTTTT. Translation gives CASSDSTSDTGELFF.

V is TRBV5-1 and J is TRBJ2-2, with a weak D call TRBD1 (6 bases). V was trimmed by 0 bases and J by 1 base, leaving 10 bases between them. The CDR3 length is 16 residues. Germline values: CDR1 SGHRS, CDR2 YFSETQ. The CDR3 protein is CASSLAGTMNTGELFF. For the CDR3, the DNA is TGCGCCAGCAGCTTGGCCGGGACAATGAACACCGGGGAGCTGTTTTTT.